This T cell receptor (beta chain) originates from a study of multiple sclerosis patients with progressive multifocal leukoencephalopathy. Study-wide results and limits: Findings may reflect JC virus infection or just general immunocompromise. Expanded clones at PML onset predated and persisted through natalizumab therapy.

The time point: time of PML onset. Germline CDR1 MNHEY, CDR2 SMNVEV (reference sequence). The CDR3 is 13 amino acids. V was clipped by 6 bases and J by 3 bases; unmatched bases: 2. The survey-level immunoSEQ assay was used. The method was immunoSEQ multiplex PCR; TCRdb's version includes in-frame clones alone and lacks a portion of them. The table shows tens of thousands of clones, with about 85% occurring only once. As regards this clone: Its cognate antigen is unknown.

The sequence came from a woman under 40 with progressive multifocal leukoencephalopathy. Source: PBMCs, taken from a patient treated with natalizumab. This chain links TRBV27 with TRBJ1-1; 9 bases match TRBD1. The CDR3 nucleotides read TGTGCCAGCAGAGGACAGGGGCACACTGAAGCTTTCTTT. It codes for CASRGQGHTEAFF.